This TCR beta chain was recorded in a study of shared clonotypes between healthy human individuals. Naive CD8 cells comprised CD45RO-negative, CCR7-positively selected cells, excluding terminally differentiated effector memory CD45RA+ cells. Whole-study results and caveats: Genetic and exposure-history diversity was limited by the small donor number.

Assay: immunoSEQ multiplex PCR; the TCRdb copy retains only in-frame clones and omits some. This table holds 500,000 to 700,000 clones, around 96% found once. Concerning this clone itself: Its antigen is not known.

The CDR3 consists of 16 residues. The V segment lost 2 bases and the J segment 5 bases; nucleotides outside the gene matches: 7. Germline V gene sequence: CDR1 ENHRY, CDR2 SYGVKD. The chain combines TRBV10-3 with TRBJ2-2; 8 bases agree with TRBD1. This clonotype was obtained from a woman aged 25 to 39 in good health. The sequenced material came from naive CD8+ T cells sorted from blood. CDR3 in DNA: TGTGCCATCAGTGAGCCACGGACAGGGATAACCGGGGAGCTGTTTTTT. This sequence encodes CAISEPRTGITGELFF.